These 24 T cell receptor beta chains were sequenced from one sample in a study of immune characterization of retroperitoneal liposarcoma. MiXCR was run by TCRdb on the PCR reads, yielding one entry per CDR3 protein. The sample holds about 3,000 distinct CDR3 sequences; roughly 46% are singletons and the top ten take around 49%. Sequenced: tumor tissue. These receptor sequences come from a male donor with retroperitoneal liposarcoma.

The chain couples TRBV7-2 to TRBJ2-3; D not certain. The CDR3 consists of 15 residues. The germline CDR1 and CDR2 sequences are SGHTA and FQGNSA. Trimming removed 2 bases at V and 2 bases at J, with 11 bases between. CDR3 sequence reads: CASSLSRAATDTQYF. As DNA, the CDR3 is TGTGCCAGCAGCTTAAGCCGGGCAGCCACAGATACGCAGTATTTT. Supplemented by reference TRBV7-2 and TRBJ2-3, the full variable domain reads GAGVSQSPSNKVTEKGKDVELRCDPISGHTALYWYRQSLGQGLEFLIYFQGNSAPDKSGLPSDRFSAERTGGSVSTLTIQRTQQEDSAVYLCASSLSRAATDTQYFGPGTRLTVL.

This clonotype came up a few times. V and J are TRBV6-1 and TRBJ2-1; D not certain. The CDR3 loop spans 13 amino acids. CDR1 and CDR2 (germline): MNHNS, SASEGT. Trimming took off 8 bases at V and 5 bases at J, with 13 bases between the two ends. CDR3 coding DNA: TGTGCCAGCTGTAGAGTGGGGAACAATGAGCAGTTCTTC. Encoded protein: CASCRVGNNEQFF.

A single count supports this clonotype. The chain combines TRBV6-1 with TRBJ2-1; a possible D gene is TRBD2 (6 bases). Germline loops: CDR1 MNHNS, CDR2 SASEGT. Trimming shortened V by 1 base and J by 7 bases, and 14 bases separated the two germline ends. The CDR3 contains 15 residues. The CDR3 DNA reads as TGTGCCAGCAGTGAAGATCCGGGAAGCGGGAATGAGCAGTTCTTC. Protein: CASSEDPGSGNEQFF.

The gene calls are TRBV6-1 and TRBJ2-3; a weak D match, TRBD2 (5 bases). The CDR3 contains 15 residues. Trimming took off 3 bases at V and 0 bases at J, with 10 bases between the two ends. Per the germline V gene, CDR1 is MNHNS and CDR2 is SASEGT. Here the CDR3 DNA reads TGTGCCAGCAGTGATAGCGTTTCTAGCACAGATACGCAGTATTTT. Its translation is CASSDSVSSTDTQYF.

By its share, this clonotype is medium-sized. V gene TRBV6-1 combines with J gene TRBJ2-1; tentatively, D is TRBD1 (5 bases). TRBJ2-7 explains the end of the DNA better; the J call may be wrong. The germline gives CDR1 MNHNS, CDR2 SASEGT. The CDR3 sequence is 15 residues long. The CDR3 loop is CASSALEGVPYEQYF. The CDR3 region has the DNA TGTGCCAGCAGTGCCTTAGAAGGGGTCCCCTACGAGCAGTACTTC.

This clonotype is medium-sized within its sample. The gene calls are TRBV7-2 and TRBJ2-5; D is perhaps TRBD2 (6 bases). TRBJ2-7 matches the DNA end more closely, so the J call is doubtful. The CDR3 loop spans 14 amino acids. From germline, CDR1 is SGHTA and CDR2 FQGNSA. The CDR3 sequence is CASTPGGASYEQYF. The CDR3, as DNA: TGTGCCAGCACCCCGGGCGGGGCGTCCTACGAGCAGTACTTC.

In this sample, this clonotype turned up a few times. The chain has TRBV6-1 and TRBJ2-3; the D gene is possibly TRBD1 (5 bases). Trimming left V 2 bases short and J 2 bases short, with 17 bases between. The CDR3 is 17 residues long. In germline, CDR1 is MNHNS, CDR2 SASEGT. The CDR3 sequence: CASSESWVAGNTDTQYF. DNA for the CDR3: TGTGCCAGCAGTGAATCGTGGGTGGCAGGGAACACAGATACGCAGTATTTT.

As regards this clonotype: A much larger clone differs by one base, so this may be a read error. The chain couples TRBV5-1 to TRBJ2-1; D might be TRBD2 (6 bases). The DNA matches TRBJ2-7 better at its end, which makes the J call doubtful. The length of the CDR3 is 16 residues. The germline CDR1 and CDR2 sequences are SGHRS and YFSETQ. The CDR3: CASSSERGTYYNEQYF. Written as DNA, the CDR3 is TGCGCCAGCAGCTCAGAGCGCGGGACCTACTACAATGAGCAGTACTTC.

Here the CDR3 DNA reads TGTGCTAGCGCAGTGGGTCGGCAAGAGACCCAGTACTTC. Amino acids: CASAVGRQETQYF. The genes are TRBV7-6 and TRBJ2-5; D is possibly TRBD2 (5 bases). The CDR3 covers 13 residues. Germline-derived CDR1 and CDR2 are SGHVS and FNYEAQ.

This clonotype is categorized as medium-sized. V usage is TRBV6-1 and J usage is TRBJ1-2; no definite D call. The CDR3 covers 13 residues. The V end was cut by 7 bases, the J end by 4 bases, with 13 bases between. Germline loops: CDR1 MNHNS, CDR2 SASEGT. The CDR3, as DNA: TGTGCCAGCATTATAGCAGGAGGCTATGGCTACACCTTC. Protein: CASIIAGGYGYTF.

V gene TRBV10-1 combines with J gene TRBJ1-1; D is possibly TRBD1 (5 bases). The germline V gene has CDR1 WNHNN and CDR2 SYGVQD (reference sequence). The CDR3 has 13 amino acids. Trimming took 3 bases from V and 1 from J, leaving 6 bases between them. The DNA of the CDR3 is TGCGCCAGCAGTGATAGGGGGAACACTGAAGCTTTCTTT. Protein product: CASSDRGNTEAFF.

CDR3 coding DNA: TGTGCCAGCAGCTTGGGACTAGCGGGGATCAATGAGCAGTACTTC. Translation: CASSLGLAGINEQYF. The rearrangement links TRBV7-6 to TRBJ2-5; 13 positions match TRBD2. The CDR3 loop spans 15 amino acids. Losses at the gene ends were 3 bases for V and 11 bases for J; bases not matched to a gene: 9. CDR1 and CDR2 from the germline V gene are SGHVS and FNYEAQ.

V and J are TRBV12-3 or TRBV12-4 and TRBJ2-1; weak D call: TRBD2 (6 bases). V lost 7 bases, J lost 6 bases, and 16 bases lay in between. The CDR3 covers 14 residues. The CDR3 DNA reads TGTGCCAGCACCCTATCGGCCGGGAGCAATGAGCAGTTCTTC. Translation gives CASTLSAGSNEQFF.

The chain employs TRBV6-1 and TRBJ2-1; TRBD2 aligns across 7 bases. Germline loops: CDR1 MNHNS, CDR2 SASEGT. V lost 4 bases, J lost 1 base, and 4 bases stayed unmatched. The CDR3 extends over 15 amino acids. The CDR3 is CASSALAESYNEQFF. As DNA, the CDR3 is TGTGCCAGCAGTGCGCTAGCGGAATCCTACAATGAGCAGTTCTTC.

The CDR3 spells CASSSSNTYNEQFF. DNA of the CDR3: TGTGCCAGCAGTTCCTCTAATACCTACAATGAGCAGTTCTTC. V gene TRBV6-5 combines with J gene TRBJ2-1; D is uncertain. This CDR3 comprises 14 residues. Germline assignment: CDR1 MNHEY and CDR2 SVGAGI. V shed 4 bases and J shed 2 bases, with 9 bases lying between them.

This chain's CDR3 is CASSLRRANEQFF. The CDR3 DNA follows: TGTGCCAGCAGTTTACGCCGCGCTAATGAGCAGTTCTTC. V and J are TRBV12-3 or TRBV12-4 and TRBJ2-5; the D is unclear. With the DNA end fitting TRBJ2-1 better, the J assignment may be wrong. CDR3 length: 13 amino acids.

V usage is TRBV4-1 and J usage is TRBJ2-1; 12 positions match TRBD2. CDR3 length equals 15 residues. CDR1 is MGHRA, CDR2 YSYEKL, per germline. The ends lost 4 bases at V and 9 bases at J; junction bases unmatched: 7. As DNA, the CDR3 is TGCGCCAGCAGCCGGACGACTAGCGGGAGTTCTGAGCAGTTCTTC. This translates into CASSRTTSGSSEQFF.

The genes are TRBV11-1 and TRBJ2-1; D unclear. Trimming pared 5 bases from V and 10 bases from J, leaving 18 bases between. This CDR3 has 14 amino acids. Germline-derived CDR1 and CDR2 are SGHAT and FQDESV (reference sequence). CDR3 amino acids: CASSVPGYSGEQFF. The CDR3 DNA reads as TGTGCCAGCAGCGTACCCGGGTACTCTGGAGAGCAGTTCTTC. The full variable domain, with the rest looked up from reference TRBV11-1 and TRBJ2-1, is EAEVAQSPRYKITEKSQAVAFWCDPISGHATLYWYRQILGQGPELLVQFQDESVVDDSQLPKDRFSAERLKGVDSTLKIQPAELGDSAMYLCASSVPGYSGEQFFGPGTRLTVL.

The chain links TRBV6-4 to TRBJ2-5; D unresolved. The V gene lost 0 bases and the J gene lost 11 bases, with 19 bases spanning the gap. CDR3 length equals 15 residues. CDR1 and CDR2 from the germline V gene are MRHNA and SNTAGT. This chain's CDR3 is CASSDSIVQIDEQYF. The CDR3 DNA follows: TGTGCCAGCAGTGACTCAATTGTACAGATTGATGAGCAGTACTTC.

This chain links TRBV6-6 with TRBJ2-1; TRBD2 might be the D (5 bases). The CDR3 is 12 residues long. The germline V gene has CDR1 MNHNY and CDR2 SVGAGI (reference sequence). V was cut by 2 bases and J by 12 bases, with 11 bases left in between. The CDR3 DNA reads as TGTGCCAGCAGTTACCGCCGCGGACTGCAGTTCTTC. This codes for CASSYRRGLQFF.

This clonotype ranks as medium-sized. CDR3 region: CASSEITAWEYF. The CDR3 DNA reads as TGTGCCAGCAGTGAAATAACCGCATGGGAGTACTTC. The chain combines TRBV6-1 with TRBJ2-5, with D unclear. This CDR3 spans 12 amino acids. Trimming shortened V by 2 bases and J by 12 bases, and 13 bases separated the two germline ends. CDR1 is MNHNS, CDR2 SASEGT, per germline.

This clonotype was recorded once. The germline gene is not matched at one end of the junction; a read error may be the cause. The chain employs TRBV7-6 and TRBJ2-1; 14 nucleotides line up with TRBD2. From germline, CDR1 is SGHVS and CDR2 FNYEAQ. This CDR3 has 16 residues. CDR3 DNA: TGTGCTAGCAGCGACCTGGGGACTAGCGGGAGCGATGAGCAGTTCTTC. Translation gives CASSDLGTSGSDEQFF.

Here the CDR3 reads CATRGAGPNEQFF. In DNA form, the CDR3 reads TGTGCCACTCGGGGGGCGGGCCCCAATGAGCAGTTCTTC. The V and J genes are TRBV6-1 and TRBJ2-5, with D possibly matching TRBD2 (7 bases). The J call may be mistaken, given a closer DNA end match to TRBJ2-1. Per the germline V gene, CDR1 is MNHNS and CDR2 is SASEGT. This CDR3 contains 13 residues.

This chain uses TRBV12-3 or TRBV12-4 with TRBJ2-2, with 7 bases matching TRBD2. V lost 6 bases and J lost 0; bases outside the gene matches: 7. The CDR3 runs to 16 residues. CDR3 amino acids: CASSLGRVANTGELFF. The CDR3 bases are TGTGCCAGCAGCCTAGGGAGGGTCGCGAACACCGGGGAGCTGTTTTTT.